This is a list of T cell receptor beta chains from one sample in a study of T cell responses to AZD1222 COVID-19 vaccine. The method was immunoSEQ multiplex PCR; TCRdb's version includes in-frame clones alone and lacks a portion of them. Among fewer than 130,000 clones, more than 90% were seen once, and the ten largest hold approximately 1.1%. The sample was peripheral blood, taken on day 0 of AZD1222 vaccination. All receptors come from an adult in good health. Each CDR3 is given with its conserved first and last residue. A D gene is named only where the DNA matches it firmly.

d_call,v_call,cdr3_length,j_call,cdr3_nt,cdr3_aa
NA,TRBV2,12,TRBJ2-7,TGTGCCAGCAAAGGGAATATCGACGAGCAGTACTTC,CASKGNIDEQYF
TRBD2,TRBV7-9,17,TRBJ2-3,TGTGCCAGCAGCCCCTCCTCGCGGGGAGGGAGCACAGATACGCAGTATTTT,CASSPSSRGGSTDTQYF
NA,TRBV9,13,TRBJ2-7,TGTGCCAGCAGCCCCGGACTCACCTACGAGCAGTACTTC,CASSPGLTYEQYF
NA,TRBV30,13,TRBJ2-7,TGTGCCTGGAGTGGGGGAGCTCGCTACGAGCAGTACTTC,CAWSGGARYEQYF
NA,TRBV7-9,13,TRBJ2-7,TGTGCCAGCAACCTAGGAGGTCTTGGCGAGCAGTACTTC,CASNLGGLGEQYF
TRBD1,TRBV13,14,TRBJ1-2,TGTGCCAGCAGCGGAGGACAGGGATACTATGGCTACACCTTC,CASSGGQGYYGYTF
TRBD2,TRBV7-9,17,TRBJ2-5,TGTGCCAGCAGCTTAGGCGCTAGCGGATCACACCAAGAGACCCAGTACTTC,CASSLGASGSHQETQYF
TRBD1,TRBV14,14,TRBJ1-2,TGTGCCAGCAGCCAAGACAGGGGGCGTTTTGGCTACACCTTC,CASSQDRGRFGYTF
NA,TRBV18,15,TRBJ1-5,TGTGCCAGCTCACCACCGTTCGGGGACAATCAGCCCCAGCATTTT,CASSPPFGDNQPQHF
NA,TRBV28,16,TRBJ2-4,TGTGCCAGCAGTTCAGGGGGGGCTGTTGCCAAAAACATTCAGTACTTC,CASSSGGAVAKNIQYF